This T cell receptor beta chain was captured by sequencing in a study of patients and donors after allogeneic stem cell transplantation. The CDR3 loop spans 13 amino acids. The germline V gene encodes CDR1 SGDLS and CDR2 YYNGEE. Trimming removed 0 bases from V and 6 bases from J, with 9 bases in between. This clonotype was seen only a few times. TCRdb re-called the RT-PCR reads with MiXCR, one entry per CDR3 protein. This sample carries 190,000 or so distinct CDR3 sequences, around two fifths of them seen once, and the ten largest clones take around 10%. The source material was blood, either unsorted or a sorted T cell fraction (not recorded which). The chain employs TRBV9 and TRBJ1-2, with D perhaps TRBD1 (5 bases). The source is a human donor who was either an allogeneic HSCT recipient or a stem cell or donor lymphocyte infusion donor (not recorded which). It is not recorded whose cells these are; they may come from a transplant donor. The CDR3 loop is CASSVAGGHGYTF. CDR3 sequence (DNA): TGTGCCAGCAGCGTAGCGGGGGGTCATGGCTACACCTTC.